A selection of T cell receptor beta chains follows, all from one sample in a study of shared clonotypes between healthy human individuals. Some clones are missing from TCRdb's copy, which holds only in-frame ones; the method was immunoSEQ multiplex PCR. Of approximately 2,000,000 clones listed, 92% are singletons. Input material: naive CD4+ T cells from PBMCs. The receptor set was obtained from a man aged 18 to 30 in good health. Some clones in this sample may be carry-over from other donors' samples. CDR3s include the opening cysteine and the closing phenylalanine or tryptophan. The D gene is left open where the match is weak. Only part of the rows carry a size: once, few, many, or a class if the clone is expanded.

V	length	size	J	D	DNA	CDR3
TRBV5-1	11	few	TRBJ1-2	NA	TGCGCCAGCAGCAGGGGCTATGGCTACACCTTC	CASSRGYGYTF
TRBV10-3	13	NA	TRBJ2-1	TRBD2	TGTGCCACCGTAGCGGGGGGGAGGAATGAGCAGTTCTTC	CATVAGGRNEQFF
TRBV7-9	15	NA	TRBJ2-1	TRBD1	TGTGCCAGCAGGCGGACAGGAAGCTCCTACAATGAGCAGTTCTTC	CASRRTGSSYNEQFF
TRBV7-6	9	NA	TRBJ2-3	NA	TGTGCCAGTGAATATACGCAGTATTTT	CASEYTQYF
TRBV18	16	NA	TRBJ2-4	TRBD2	TGTGCCAGCTCACCACCGGCGGGAGGGGTTGCTGTCATTCAGTACTTC	CASSPPAGGVAVIQYF
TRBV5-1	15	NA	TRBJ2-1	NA	TGCGCCAGCAGCTTGGAACGGCAGATACGCCATGAGCAGTTCTTC	CASSLERQIRHEQFF
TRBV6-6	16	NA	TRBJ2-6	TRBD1	TGTGCCAGCAGACCGGGACAGGGTCTTGGGGCCAACGTCCTGACTTTC	CASRPGQGLGANVLTF
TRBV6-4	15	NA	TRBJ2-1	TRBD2	TGTGCCAGCAGTGACGTATCCCTAGCGGGAACACGGCAGTTCTTC	CASSDVSLAGTRQFF
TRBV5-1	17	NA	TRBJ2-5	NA	TGCGCCAGCAGCTTGGCCTTACAGAGGTCCGTCCAAGAGACCCAGTACTTC	CASSLALQRSVQETQYF
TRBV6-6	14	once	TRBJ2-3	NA	TGTGCCAGCAGTTACTCGGAGGGGAAAGAAACGCAGTATTTT	CASSYSEGKETQYF
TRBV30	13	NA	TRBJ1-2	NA	TGTGCCTGTTCCATAAGGGGCGTCTATGGCTACACCTTC	CACSIRGVYGYTF
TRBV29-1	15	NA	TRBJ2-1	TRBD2	TGCAGCGTTGGGGGAGGGGCCACCTCCTACAATGAGCAGTTCTTC	CSVGGGATSYNEQFF
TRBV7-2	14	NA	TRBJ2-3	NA	TGTGCCAGCAGCTTAGCCGGGATTTCAGATACGCAGTATTTT	CASSLAGISDTQYF
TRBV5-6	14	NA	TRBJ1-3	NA	TGTGCCAGCAGCTTGGCCGCCTCTGGAAACACCATATATTTT	CASSLAASGNTIYF
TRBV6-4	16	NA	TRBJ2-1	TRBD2	TGTGCCAGCAGTGACTCGCCTAGCGGCCCCTACAATGAGCAGTTCTTC	CASSDSPSGPYNEQFF
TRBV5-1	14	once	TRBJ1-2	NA	TGCGCCAGCAGCTTGGCCAGGGCTGACTATGGCTACACCTTC	CASSLARADYGYTF
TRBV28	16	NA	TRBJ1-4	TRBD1	TGTGCCAGCAGTTTATCTGGGACAGGGTCAGGGGAAAAACTGTTTTTT	CASSLSGTGSGEKLFF
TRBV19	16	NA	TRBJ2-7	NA	TGTGCCAGTAGTAGATCGAACCAGGGGTTCCCCTACGAGCAGTACTTC	CASSRSNQGFPYEQYF
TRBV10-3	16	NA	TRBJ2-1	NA	TGTGCCATCAGTGACCGGTTAGCTTCCGTCCACAATGAGCAGTTCTTC	CAISDRLASVHNEQFF
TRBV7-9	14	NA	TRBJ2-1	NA	TGTGCCAGCAGCTTAGCGGCGGGCGTCAATGAGCAGTTCTTC	CASSLAAGVNEQFF
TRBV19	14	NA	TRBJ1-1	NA	TGTGCGGCTTCGGACGGACATGAGGGCACTGAAGCTTTCTTT	CAASDGHEGTEAFF
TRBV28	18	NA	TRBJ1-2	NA	TGTGCCAGCAGTTCTCTGTGGACAGACCATGTACTTAACTATGGCTACACCTTC	CASSSLWTDHVLNYGYTF
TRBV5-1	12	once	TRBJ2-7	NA	TGCGCCAGCAGCTTGGCCTTCAACGAGCAGTACTTC	CASSLAFNEQYF
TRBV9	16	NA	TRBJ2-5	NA	TGTGCCAGCAGCGTAGGGGTGGTGGAGTGGGAAGAGACCCAGTACTTC	CASSVGVVEWEETQYF